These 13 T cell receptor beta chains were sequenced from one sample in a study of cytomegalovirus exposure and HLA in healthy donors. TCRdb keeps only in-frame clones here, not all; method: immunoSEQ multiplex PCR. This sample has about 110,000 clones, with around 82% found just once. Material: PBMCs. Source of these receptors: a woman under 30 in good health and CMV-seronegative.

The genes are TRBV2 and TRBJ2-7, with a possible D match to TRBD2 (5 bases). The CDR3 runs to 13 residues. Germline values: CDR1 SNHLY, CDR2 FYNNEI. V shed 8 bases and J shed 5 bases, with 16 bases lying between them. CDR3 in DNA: TGTGCCAGCCTAGGACTGCCTCGGGACGAGCAGTACTTC. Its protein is CASLGLPRDEQYF.

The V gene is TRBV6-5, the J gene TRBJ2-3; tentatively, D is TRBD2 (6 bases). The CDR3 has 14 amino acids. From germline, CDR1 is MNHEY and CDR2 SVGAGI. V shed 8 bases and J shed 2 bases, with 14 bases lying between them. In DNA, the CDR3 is TGTGCCAGCCGAGTAGCGGTAGACACAGATACGCAGTATTTT. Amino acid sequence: CASRVAVDTDTQYF.

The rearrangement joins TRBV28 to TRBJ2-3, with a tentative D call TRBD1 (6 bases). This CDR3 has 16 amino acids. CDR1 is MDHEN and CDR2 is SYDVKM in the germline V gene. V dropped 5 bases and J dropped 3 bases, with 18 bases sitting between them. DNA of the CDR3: TGTGCCAGCAGTCTAATCTTACAGGGTGGGACAGATACGCAGTATTTT. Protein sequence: CASSLILQGGTDTQYF.

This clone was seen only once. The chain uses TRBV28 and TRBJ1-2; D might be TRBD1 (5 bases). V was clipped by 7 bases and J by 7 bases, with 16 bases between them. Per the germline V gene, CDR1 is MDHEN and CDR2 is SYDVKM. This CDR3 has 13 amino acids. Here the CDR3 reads CASTSLRGAGYTF. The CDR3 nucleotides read TGTGCCAGCACCTCACTCCGTGGGGCTGGCTACACCTTC.

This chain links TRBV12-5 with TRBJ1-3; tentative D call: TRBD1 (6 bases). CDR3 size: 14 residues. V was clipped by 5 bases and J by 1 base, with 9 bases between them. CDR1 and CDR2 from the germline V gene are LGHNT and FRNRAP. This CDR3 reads CASGPGVSGNTIYF. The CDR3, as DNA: TGTGCTAGTGGTCCAGGGGTTTCTGGAAACACCATATATTTT.

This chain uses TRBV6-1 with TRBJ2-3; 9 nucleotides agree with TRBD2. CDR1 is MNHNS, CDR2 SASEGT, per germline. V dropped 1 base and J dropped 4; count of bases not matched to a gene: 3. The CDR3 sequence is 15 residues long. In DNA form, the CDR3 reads TGTGCCAGCAGTGAAGTGCGGGGGGGAGCAGATACGCAGTATTTT. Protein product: CASSEVRGGADTQYF.

CDR3 sequence reads: CAIGQGDEKLFF. The CDR3 region has the DNA TGTGCCATTGGACAGGGGGACGAAAAACTGTTTTTT. J is TRBJ1-4 and V is TRBV10-3; 10 nucleotides agree with TRBD1. Germline loops: CDR1 ENHRY, CDR2 SYGVKD. The CDR3 runs to 12 residues. The trim removed 9 bases at V and 8 bases at J, leaving 3 bases unmatched.

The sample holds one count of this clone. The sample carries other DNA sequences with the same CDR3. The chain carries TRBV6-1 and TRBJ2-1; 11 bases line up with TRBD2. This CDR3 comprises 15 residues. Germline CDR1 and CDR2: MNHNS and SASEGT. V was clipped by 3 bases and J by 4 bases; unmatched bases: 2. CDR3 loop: CASSETSGEYNEQFF. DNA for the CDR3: TGTGCCAGCAGTGAGACTAGCGGGGAATACAATGAGCAGTTCTTC.

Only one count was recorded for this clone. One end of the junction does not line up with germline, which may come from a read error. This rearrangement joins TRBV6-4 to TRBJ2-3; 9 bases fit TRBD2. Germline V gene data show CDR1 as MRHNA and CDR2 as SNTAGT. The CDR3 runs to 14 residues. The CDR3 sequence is CASSDSGGTDTQCF. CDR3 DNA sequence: TGTGCCAGCAGCGATAGCGGGGGCACAGATACGCAGTGTTTT.

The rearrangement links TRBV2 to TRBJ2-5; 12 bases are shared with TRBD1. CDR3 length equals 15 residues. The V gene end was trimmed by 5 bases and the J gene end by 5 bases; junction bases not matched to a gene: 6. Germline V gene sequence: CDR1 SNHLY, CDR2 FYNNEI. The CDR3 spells CASSTGQGARETQYF. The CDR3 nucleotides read TGTGCCAGCAGTACGGGACAGGGGGCGCGGGAGACCCAGTACTTC. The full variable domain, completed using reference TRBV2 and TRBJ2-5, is EPEVTQTPSHQVTQMGQEVILRCVPISNHLYFYWYRQILGQKVEFLVSFYNNEISEKSEIFDDQFSVERPDGSNFTLKIRSTKLEDSAMYFCASSTGQGARETQYFGPGTRLLVL.

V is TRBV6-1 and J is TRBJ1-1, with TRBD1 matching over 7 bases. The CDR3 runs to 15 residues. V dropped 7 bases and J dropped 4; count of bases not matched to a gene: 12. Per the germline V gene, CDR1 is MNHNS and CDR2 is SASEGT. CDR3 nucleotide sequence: TGTGCCAGCAACCGCCCGAGGGGGCGGGGCACTGAAGCTTTCTTT. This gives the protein CASNRPRGRGTEAFF.

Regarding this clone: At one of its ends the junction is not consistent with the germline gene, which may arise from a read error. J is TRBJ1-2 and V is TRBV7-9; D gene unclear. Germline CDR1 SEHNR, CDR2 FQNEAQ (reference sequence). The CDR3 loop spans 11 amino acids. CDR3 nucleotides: TGTGCCAGCAGCCCTGACCGGGAACATTACTTC. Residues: CASSPDREHYF.

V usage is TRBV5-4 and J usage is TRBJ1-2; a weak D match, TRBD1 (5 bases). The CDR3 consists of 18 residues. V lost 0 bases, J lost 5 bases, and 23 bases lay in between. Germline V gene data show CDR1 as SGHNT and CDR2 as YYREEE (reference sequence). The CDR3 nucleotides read TGTGCCAGCAGCTTGGGGACCGGGACTGTCTCTAAGCGGTATGGCTACACCTTC. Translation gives CASSLGTGTVSKRYGYTF. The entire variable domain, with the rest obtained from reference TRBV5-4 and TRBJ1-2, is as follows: ETGVTQSPTHLIKTRGQQVTLRCSSQSGHNTVSWYQQALGQGPQFIFQYYREEENGRGNFPPRFSGLQFPNYSSELNVNALELDDSALYLCASSLGTGTVSKRYGYTFGSGTRLTVV.